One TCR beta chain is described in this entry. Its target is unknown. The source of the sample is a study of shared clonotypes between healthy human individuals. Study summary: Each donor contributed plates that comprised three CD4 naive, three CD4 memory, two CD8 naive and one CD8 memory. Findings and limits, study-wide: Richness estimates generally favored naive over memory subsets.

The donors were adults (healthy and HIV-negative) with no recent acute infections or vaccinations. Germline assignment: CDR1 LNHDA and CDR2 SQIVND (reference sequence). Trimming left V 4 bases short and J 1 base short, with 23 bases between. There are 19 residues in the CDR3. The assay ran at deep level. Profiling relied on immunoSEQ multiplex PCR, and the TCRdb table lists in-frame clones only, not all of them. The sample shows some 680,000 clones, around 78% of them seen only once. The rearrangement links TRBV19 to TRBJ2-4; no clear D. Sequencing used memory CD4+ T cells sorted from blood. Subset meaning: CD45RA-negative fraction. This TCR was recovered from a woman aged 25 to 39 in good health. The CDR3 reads CASSTRLRAPTRAKNIQYF. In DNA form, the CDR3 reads TGTGCCAGTAGTACCCGTCTTCGGGCGCCCACGAGGGCCAAAAACATTCAGTACTTC.